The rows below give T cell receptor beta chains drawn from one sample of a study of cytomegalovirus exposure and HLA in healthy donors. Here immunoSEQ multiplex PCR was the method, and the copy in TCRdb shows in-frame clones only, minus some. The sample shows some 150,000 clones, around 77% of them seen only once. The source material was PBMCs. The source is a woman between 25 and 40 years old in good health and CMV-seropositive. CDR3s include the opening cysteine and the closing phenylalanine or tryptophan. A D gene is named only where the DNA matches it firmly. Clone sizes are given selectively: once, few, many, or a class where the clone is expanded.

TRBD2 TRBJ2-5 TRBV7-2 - CASSLQGGQETQYF TGTGCCAGCAGCCTGCAGGGAGGGCAAGAGACCCAGTACTTC
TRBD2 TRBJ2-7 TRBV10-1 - CASNLAGTYEQYF TGCGCCAGCAACCTAGCGGGAACCTACGAGCAGTACTTC
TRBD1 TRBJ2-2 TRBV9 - CASSVGGGQGADTGELFF TGTGCCAGCAGCGTAGGGGGGGGACAGGGGGCCGACACCGGGGAGCTGTTTTTT
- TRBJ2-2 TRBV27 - CASSLGLNTGELFF TGTGCCAGCAGTTTGGGACTCAACACCGGGGAGCTGTTTTTT
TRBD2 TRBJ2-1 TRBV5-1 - CASSLDPRGWQFF TGCGCCAGCAGCTTGGACCCGCGGGGGTGGCAGTTCTTC
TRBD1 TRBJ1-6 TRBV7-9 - CASSRTGGIYSPLHF TGTGCCAGCAGCCGGACAGGGGGAATTTATTCACCCCTCCACTTT
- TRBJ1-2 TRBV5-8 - CASALRANYGYTF TGTGCCAGCGCGCTACGGGCTAACTATGGCTACACCTTC
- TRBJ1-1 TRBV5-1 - CASLGRPENTEAFF TGCGCCAGCTTGGGGCGGCCAGAAAACACTGAAGCTTTCTTT
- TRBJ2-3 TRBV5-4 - CASSDGARLTDTQYF TGTGCCAGCAGCGACGGAGCGAGACTCACAGATACGCAGTATTTT
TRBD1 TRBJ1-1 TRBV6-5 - CASSLSQGAKAFF TGTGCCAGCAGTTTATCACAGGGGGCCAAAGCTTTCTTT
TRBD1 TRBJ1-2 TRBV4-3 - CASSQGTGGLYGYTF TGCGCCAGCAGCCAAGGAACAGGGGGCCTCTATGGCTACACCTTC
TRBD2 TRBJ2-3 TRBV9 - CASSATTSGGAGTQYF TGTGCCAGCAGCGCCACGACTAGCGGGGGGGCTGGTACGCAGTATTTT
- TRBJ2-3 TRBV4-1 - CASSLGQARGDTQYF TGCGCCAGCAGTCTCGGACAGGCCCGGGGGGATACGCAGTATTTT
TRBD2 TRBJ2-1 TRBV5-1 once CASSFQRLAGNNEQFF TGCGCCAGCAGCTTCCAGCGACTAGCAGGTAACAATGAGCAGTTCTTC
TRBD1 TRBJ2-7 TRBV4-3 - CASSQDGTGGSYEQYF TGCGCCAGCAGCCAAGACGGGACAGGGGGTTCCTACGAGCAGTACTTC
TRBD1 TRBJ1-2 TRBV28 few CASKIQGAPLEGGYTF TGTGCCAGCAAAATCCAGGGGGCACCTCTTGAAGGCGGCTACACCTTC
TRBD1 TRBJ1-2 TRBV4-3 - CASSPRTGDGYTF TGCGCCAGCAGCCCGCGGACAGGGGATGGCTACACCTTC
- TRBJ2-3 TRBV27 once CASSLLTSRGTDTQYF TGTGCCAGCAGTCTCCTGACCAGCCGGGGCACAGATACGCAGTATTTT
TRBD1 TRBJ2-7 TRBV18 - CASSLQGPGYEQYF TGTGCCAGCTCGTTACAGGGGCCAGGCTACGAGCAGTACTTC
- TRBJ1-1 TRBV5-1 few CASSSLKGGTIEAFF TGCGCCAGCAGCTCGCTAAAAGGGGGAACCATTGAAGCTTTCTTT
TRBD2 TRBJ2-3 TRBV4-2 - CASSQASGNTDTQYF TGTGCCAGCAGCCAAGCTAGCGGGAACACAGATACGCAGTATTTT
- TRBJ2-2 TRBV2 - CASREPFANTGELFF TGTGCCAGCCGGGAGCCTTTTGCGAACACCGGGGAGCTGTTTTTT
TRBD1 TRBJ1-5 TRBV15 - CATSKTGGLQPQHF TGTGCCACCAGCAAAACAGGGGGCCTACAGCCCCAGCATTTT